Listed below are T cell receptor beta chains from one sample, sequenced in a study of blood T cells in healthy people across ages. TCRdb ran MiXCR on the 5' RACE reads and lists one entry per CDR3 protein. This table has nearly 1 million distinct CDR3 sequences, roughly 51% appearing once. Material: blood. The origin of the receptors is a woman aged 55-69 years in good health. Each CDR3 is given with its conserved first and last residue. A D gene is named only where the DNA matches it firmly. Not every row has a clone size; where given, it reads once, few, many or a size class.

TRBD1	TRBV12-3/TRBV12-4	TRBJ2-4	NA	TGTGCCAGCAGAGAAACGCCTGGGACAGTTTTTCGTCCCACCAAAAACATTCAGTACTTC	CASRETPGTVFRPTKNIQYF
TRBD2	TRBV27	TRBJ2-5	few	TGTGCCAGCAGTTTATGGCGGGAGGGCCGGGGAGAGACCCAGTACTTC	CASSLWREGRGETQYF
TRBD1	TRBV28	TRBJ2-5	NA	TGTGCCAGCAGTTTATCGCTGGAGACAGGGTTCGTGGATGAGCAGTACTTC	CASSLSLETGFVDEQYF
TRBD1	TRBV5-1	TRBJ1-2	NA	TGCGCCAGCAGCTTGGAGGGGACAGTCTATGGCTACACCTTC	CASSLEGTVYGYTF
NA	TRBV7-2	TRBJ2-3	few	TGTGCCAGCAGCCCGGGACCCCATGGCACAGATACGCAGTATTTT	CASSPGPHGTDTQYF
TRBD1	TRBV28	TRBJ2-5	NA	TGTGCCAGCAGAGGGACAGGGCGGGAGACCCAGTACTTC	CASRGTGRETQYF
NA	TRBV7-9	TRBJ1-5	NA	TGTGCCAGCAGCTTAGTAGGAGAGGGCAATCAGCCCCAGCATTTT	CASSLVGEGNQPQHF
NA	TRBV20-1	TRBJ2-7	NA	TGCAGTGCTCCTGAGGGGAACCTTGAGTCCTACGAGCAGTACTTC	CSAPEGNLESYEQYF
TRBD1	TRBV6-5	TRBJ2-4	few	TGTGCCAGCAGCCACGGACAGGGAGCCAAAAACATTCAGTACTTC	CASSHGQGAKNIQYF
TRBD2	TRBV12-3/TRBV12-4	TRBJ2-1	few	TGTGCCAGCAGTTTAGAAACGGGAGGTAGCTACAATGAGCAGTTCTTC	CASSLETGGSYNEQFF
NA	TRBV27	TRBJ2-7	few	TGTGCCAGCAGTTTTTCGGCTGCCTACGAGCAGTACTTC	CASSFSAAYEQYF
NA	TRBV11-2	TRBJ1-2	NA	TGTGCCAGCAGCCAATCTTATGGCTACACCTTC	CASSQSYGYTF
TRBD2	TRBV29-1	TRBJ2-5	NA	TGCAGCGTTGAAGATCTAGCGGGCCCCCAAGAGACCCAGTACTTC	CSVEDLAGPQETQYF
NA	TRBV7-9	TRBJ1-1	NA	TGTGCCAGCAGCAGCCGGACAGAGAACACTGAAGCTTTCTTT	CASSSRTENTEAFF
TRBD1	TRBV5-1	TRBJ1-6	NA	TGCGCCAGCAGCTTGAAACCGGGACAGGGAATTAATTCACCCCTCCACTTT	CASSLKPGQGINSPLHF
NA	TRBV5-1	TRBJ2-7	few	TGCGCCAGCAGCTCCATCGTTAGAGGCGAGCAGTACTTC	CASSSIVRGEQYF
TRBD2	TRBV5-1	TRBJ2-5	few	TGCGCCAGCAGCCCCGAACCGGGACTAGCACGTCAAGAGACCCAGTACTTC	CASSPEPGLARQETQYF
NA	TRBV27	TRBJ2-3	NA	TGTGCCAGCAGCGCTAGGGGCCTCTCCGCCGATACGCAGTATTTT	CASSARGLSADTQYF
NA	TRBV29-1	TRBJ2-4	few	TGCAGCGTCGTCCAGGGGGCCAAAAACATTCAGTACTTC	CSVVQGAKNIQYF
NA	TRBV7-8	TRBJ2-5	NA	TGTGCCAGCAGCTTACGGACCTCTCAGGCCAATGAGCAGTACTTC	CASSLRTSQANEQYF
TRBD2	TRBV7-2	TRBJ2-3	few	TGTGCCAGCAGCCCACCGGGACTAGGAAATACGCAGTATTTT	CASSPPGLGNTQYF
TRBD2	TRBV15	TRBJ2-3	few	TGTGCCACCAGTGCCTTGGGACTAGAGGGACGGGAGTATTTT	CATSALGLEGREYF
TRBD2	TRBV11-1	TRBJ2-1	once	TGTGCCAGCAGCTCCGGGGGACTAGCGAAACCCAGGGAGCAGTTCTTC	CASSSGGLAKPREQFF
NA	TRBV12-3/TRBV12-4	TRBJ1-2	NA	TGCGCCAGCGGGACTAGTGGTGCCCTGGTACGGGGCTACACCTTC	CASGTSGALVRGYTF
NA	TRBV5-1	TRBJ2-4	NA	TGCGCCAGCAGCCCCGCTAGCGTTGGGAATGAGCAGTACTTC	CASSPASVGNEQYF